The 30 T cell receptor beta chains reported below all come from one sample, sequenced in a study of regulatory T cells in long-lasting Graves disease. Building the TCR beta libraries relied on iRepertoire HTBI primers, and CDR3 regions underwent Arm-PCR. In TCRdb, the multiplex PCR reads were re-called with MiXCR into one record per CDR3 protein. The table has about 420,000 distinct CDR3 sequences, roughly 15% seen once. The time point: newly diagnosed GD, antithyroid drugs for less than 3 months. PBMC RNA was the source of the TCR library. Another study also made use of these data, one on T cells in Graves' hyperthyroidism and ophthalmopathy.

The material was peripheral blood mononuclear cells (PBMCs), obtained at new diagnosis, from a patient treated with antithyroid drugs. The receptors shown here come from a young woman with Graves disease.

Many counts were recorded for this clonotype. The chain has TRBV27 and TRBJ1-1; 7 bases map to TRBD1. The germline gives CDR1 MNHEY, CDR2 SMNVEV (reference sequence). V trimming: 3 bases; J trimming: 5 bases; junction bases outside the gene matches: 9. This CDR3 has 15 residues. The CDR3 sequence is CASSLTGYLRTEAFF. CDR3 sequence (DNA): TGTGCCAGCAGTTTGACAGGGTATCTGAGAACTGAAGCTTTCTTT.

The chain combines TRBV2 with TRBJ1-1; possibly TRBD1 for D (6 bases). V lost 9 bases and J 4 bases, leaving 9 bases between the germline ends. CDR3 size: 11 residues. CDR1 SNHLY and CDR2 FYNNEI come from the germline V gene. Written as DNA, the CDR3 is TGTGCCAGGGGAGGGGGCACTGAAGCTTTCTTT. It codes for CARGGGTEAFF.

In this sample, this clonotype turned up many times. The chain carries TRBV7-2 and TRBJ1-4, with D uncertain. V shed 5 bases and J shed 3 bases, with 10 bases lying between them. CDR1 is SGHTA and CDR2 is FQGNSA in the germline V gene. The CDR3 runs to 14 residues. The CDR3 nucleotides read TGTGCCAGCAGCCTCCTTGGGCCTAATGAAAAACTGTTTTTT. Amino acids: CASSLLGPNEKLFF.

This clonotype was detected many times. This chain connects TRBV7-2 to TRBJ2-1; 7 bases are shared with TRBD1. Germline CDR1 reads SGHTA; CDR2 reads FQGNSA. CDR3 length: 14 residues. The ends lost 4 bases at V and 3 bases at J; junction bases unmatched: 3. CDR3 nucleotide sequence: TGTGCCAGCAGCTCGCGACAGGGCTACAATGAGCAGTTCTTC. The encoded protein is CASSSRQGYNEQFF.

This clonotype was recorded at least ten times. The rearrangement links TRBV12-3 or TRBV12-4 to TRBJ2-3; 8 bases match TRBD2. The CDR3 contains 15 residues. V was pared by 6 bases and J by 4 bases, with 9 bases of the junction left unmatched. The CDR3 is CASSRSGKVADTQYF. CDR3 nucleotides: TGTGCCAGCAGCCGTAGCGGGAAGGTTGCAGATACGCAGTATTTT.

This clonotype was picked up a small number of times. This rearrangement joins TRBV20-1 to TRBJ2-7; 7 bases are shared with TRBD1. J was trimmed by 2 bases and V by 6 bases; bases with no gene match: 4. In germline, CDR1 is DFQATT, CDR2 SNEGSKA (reference sequence). The CDR3 length is 12 residues. For the CDR3, the DNA is TGCAGTGCAACCGGACAGGCCTACGAGCAGTACTTC. It is translated as CSATGQAYEQYF.

This clonotype was detected many times. The chain carries TRBV6-1 and TRBJ2-7; D is uncertain. Germline V gives CDR1 MNHNS, CDR2 SASEGT. The CDR3 has 14 residues. V gave up 5 bases and J gave up 0 bases, with 11 bases separating them. Here the CDR3 reads CASSHTISSYEQYF. DNA of the CDR3: TGTGCCAGCAGTCACACAATAAGCTCCTACGAGCAGTACTTC.

This clonotype was counted ten times or more. The genes are TRBV28 and TRBJ2-7; D unresolved. The CDR3 is made up of 13 amino acids. The V gene lost 4 bases and the J gene lost 5 bases, with 12 bases spanning the gap. Germline-derived CDR1 and CDR2 are MDHEN and SYDVKM. CDR3: CASSSRSRDEQYF. CDR3 nucleotide sequence: TGTGCCAGCAGTTCCCGTTCCAGAGACGAGCAGTACTTC.

The rearrangement uses TRBV20-1 and TRBJ1-1; no definite D call. CDR1 is DFQATT, CDR2 SNEGSKA, per germline (reference sequence). Between the trimmed V and J ends, which lost 2 bases and 10 bases, there was a span of 11 bases. This CDR3 has 11 amino acids. The CDR3 coding sequence is TGCAGTGCTAGATTGACCGAGCGAGCTTTCTTT. Residues: CSARLTERAFF.

The rearrangement links TRBV28 to TRBJ2-6, with 12 bases lining up with TRBD1. J lost 3 bases, V lost 5 bases, and 14 bases had no gene match. CDR3 length equals 20 residues. From germline, CDR1 is MDHEN and CDR2 SYDVKM. The CDR3 protein is CASSGIPGQGAGLGANVLTF. CDR3 DNA sequence: TGTGCCAGCAGTGGTATACCGGGACAGGGGGCAGGGCTTGGGGCCAACGTCCTGACTTTC. The whole variable domain, filled in from reference TRBV28 and TRBJ2-6, reads DVKVTQSSRYLVKRTGEKVFLECVQDMDHENMFWYRQDPGLGLRLIYFSYDVKMKEKGDIPEGYSVSREKKERFSLILESASTNQTSMYLCASSGIPGQGAGLGANVLTFGAGSRLTVL.

The chain joins TRBV9 to TRBJ2-3; possible D gene TRBD1, 6 bases. The J call may not be correct, given that the DNA end is closer to TRBJ2-1. The CDR3 loop spans 12 amino acids. In germline, CDR1 is SGDLS, CDR2 YYNGEE. CDR3 sequence reads: CASSVEGDEQFF. In DNA, the CDR3 is TGTGCCAGCAGCGTAGAGGGGGATGAGCAGTTCTTC.

This clonotype showed up many times. The junction and the germline gene differ at one end; a read error may be behind it. The rearrangement links TRBV7-7 to TRBJ2-7, with a possible D match to TRBD2 (6 bases). From germline, CDR1 is SSHAT and CDR2 FNYEAQ (reference sequence). The CDR3 is 13 amino acids. In DNA, the CDR3 is TGTGCTAGCAGTGTTAGCGGAAGCTACGAGCAGTACTTC. Translating it yields CASSVSGSYEQYF.

This clonotype was counted many times. The chain links TRBV29-1 to TRBJ2-1; 10 nucleotides line up with TRBD2. The V and J ends lost 0 bases and 5 bases, in that order; junction bases with no gene match: 7. This CDR3 contains 16 residues. CDR1 is SQVTM, CDR2 ANQGSEA, per germline. The CDR3 DNA reads as TGCAGCGTTGAAGACGTGGGACTAGCGTGGGACAATGAGCAGTTCTTC. Translating it yields CSVEDVGLAWDNEQFF.

The chain uses TRBV4-1 and TRBJ2-3; possibly TRBD1 or TRBD2 for D (5 bases each). The germline V gene encodes CDR1 MGHRA and CDR2 YSYEKL. This CDR3 has 16 amino acids. The V and J ends lost 0 bases and 2 bases respectively, with 12 bases between them. Here the CDR3 reads CASSQEGRGDTDTQYF. The CDR3 DNA reads as TGCGCCAGCAGCCAAGAGGGACGGGGCGACACAGATACGCAGTATTTT.

This clonotype was seen a few times. This chain links TRBV7-3 with TRBJ2-2; 12 bases align to TRBD1. This CDR3 has 14 residues. Trimming removed 8 bases from V and 4 bases from J; junction bases left unmatched: 2. Germline V lookup: CDR1 SGHTA, CDR2 FQGTGA. In DNA form, the CDR3 reads TGTGCCAGCGGGACAGGGGGCTCCACCGGGGAGCTGTTTTTT. This translates into CASGTGGSTGELFF.

This chain joins TRBV14 and TRBJ2-2, with D possibly TRBD2 on 6 matching bases. Trimming took off 0 bases at V and 7 bases at J, with 12 bases between the two ends. The CDR3 covers 15 residues. The V gene's germline CDR1 is SGHDN and CDR2 FVKESK. CDR3 DNA: TGTGCCAGCAGCCAAGATCTTGGAGGGATCGGGGAGCTGTTTTTT. This sequence encodes CASSQDLGGIGELFF.

This clonotype was seen repeatedly, ten times or more. This chain connects TRBV28 to TRBJ2-1; the match to TRBD2 covers 8 bases. From germline, CDR1 is MDHEN and CDR2 SYDVKM. Germline trimming cut 3 bases from V and 9 bases from J; bases unmatched to any gene: 10. The CDR3 spans 15 residues. For the CDR3, the DNA is TGTGCCAGCAGTTTTTTGACTAGCGCGGGGAGTGAGCAGTTCTTC. It encodes CASSFLTSAGSEQFF.

This clonotype turned up a few times. The chain employs TRBV9 and TRBJ2-1, with TRBD2 matching 11 bases. This CDR3 spans 13 amino acids. Trimming at V came to 5 bases and at J to 13 bases, leaving 8 bases not matched to a gene. Germline loops: CDR1 SGDLS, CDR2 YYNGEE. CDR3 residues: CASRTSGTTEQFF. The CDR3, as DNA: TGTGCCAGCAGGACTAGCGGGACCACGGAACAGTTCTTC.

This clonotype was seen a handful of times. This rearrangement joins TRBV7-8 to TRBJ2-1; D gene unclear. Trimming removed 1 base at V and 0 bases at J, with 7 bases between. The CDR3 has 15 amino acids. Per germline, CDR1 SGHVS and CDR2 FQNEAQ. The CDR3 DNA sequence: TGTGCCAGCAGCTTAGTGGGCCTCTCCTACAATGAGCAGTTCTTC. Protein: CASSLVGLSYNEQFF.

This clonotype was seen many times. This chain uses TRBV6-2 or TRBV6-3 with TRBJ2-1; no reliable D call. V lost 0 bases and J lost 9, with 12 bases in between. CDR3 size: 14 residues. Per germline, CDR1 MNHEY and CDR2 SVGEGT. CDR3 residues: CASSYSMSRSEQFF. In DNA form, the CDR3 reads TGTGCCAGCAGTTACTCGATGTCCAGAAGTGAGCAGTTCTTC.

This clonotype was observed many times. J is TRBJ1-5 and V is TRBV6-1; D is unclear. V lost 4 bases and J 2 bases, leaving 12 bases between the germline ends. CDR1 is MNHNS and CDR2 is SASEGT in the germline V gene. The CDR3 has 15 amino acids. Here the CDR3 DNA reads TGTGCCAGCAGTGCGACGAGAGGAGGCAATCAGCCCCAGCATTTT. Protein sequence: CASSATRGGNQPQHF.

This chain connects TRBV5-6 to TRBJ1-1; D perhaps matches TRBD1 (5 bases). This CDR3 spans 14 amino acids. Trimming pared 4 bases from V and 0 bases from J, leaving 10 bases between. The germline gives CDR1 SGHDT, CDR2 YYEEEE. CDR3 loop: CASSPWGVNTEAFF. DNA of the CDR3: TGTGCCAGCAGCCCCTGGGGGGTGAACACTGAAGCTTTCTTT. Full variable domain (outside the CDR3, taken from reference TRBV5-6 and TRBJ1-1): DAGVTQSPTHLIKTRGQQVTLRCSPKSGHDTVSWYQQALGQGPQFIFQYYEEEERQRGNFPDRFSGHQFPNYSSELNVNALLLGDSALYLCASSPWGVNTEAFFGQGTRLTVV.

This clonotype was detected ten times or more. The chain recombines TRBV7-9 with TRBJ2-7, with no clear D. V lost 1 base to trimming and J lost 7 bases, with 11 bases between them. The CDR3 covers 13 residues. Germline-derived CDR1 and CDR2 are SEHNR and FQNEAQ (reference sequence). CDR3 sequence reads: CASSLGFAGEQYF. The CDR3, as DNA: TGTGCCAGCAGCTTAGGTTTCGCCGGGGAGCAGTACTTC.

This chain joins TRBV4-1 and TRBJ2-3; D call uncertain. The V and J ends lost 1 base and 0 bases respectively, with 11 bases between them. Germline V gives CDR1 MGHRA, CDR2 YSYEKL. CDR3 length: 16 residues. The CDR3 is CASSQGLISSTDTQYF. In DNA, the CDR3 is TGCGCCAGCAGCCAAGGCCTTATTTCTAGCACAGATACGCAGTATTTT.

This clonotype has just a few counts. The chain is built from TRBV7-9 and TRBJ2-3, with D perhaps TRBD1 or TRBD2 (5 bases each). Looked up from germline, CDR1 is SEHNR and CDR2 is FQNEAQ (reference sequence). The CDR3 consists of 15 residues. Trimming pared 3 bases from V and 4 bases from J, leaving 14 bases between. The CDR3 region has the DNA TGTGCCAGCAGCTTGAGGGAAGGGGCGGCAGATACGCAGTATTTT. It encodes CASSLREGAADTQYF.

This chain connects TRBV14 to TRBJ1-2; no definite D call. The CDR3 length is 13 residues. V gave up 1 base and J gave up 0 bases, with 3 bases separating them. Germline V gene lookup returns CDR1 SGHDN and CDR2 FVKESK. The CDR3 loop is CASSQATNYGYTF. DNA for the CDR3: TGTGCCAGCAGCCAAGCCACTAACTATGGCTACACCTTC.

In its sample, this clonotype was seen many times. V is TRBV2 and J is TRBJ2-2; the D gene is possibly TRBD1 (6 bases). V shed 3 bases and J shed 7 bases, with 18 bases lying between them. In germline, CDR1 is SNHLY, CDR2 FYNNEI. The CDR3 consists of 16 residues. The DNA for the CDR3 is TGTGCCAGCAGTGATTCAGGGGATGCATCAGGCGGGGAGCTGTTTTTT. The encoded protein is CASSDSGDASGGELFF.

This clonotype was counted between two and nine times. The rearrangement joins TRBV27 to TRBJ2-7; D gene unclear. Trimming stripped 0 bases from V and 6 bases from J, with 18 bases between. The CDR3 is 16 residues long. Germline loops: CDR1 MNHEY, CDR2 SMNVEV (reference sequence). The CDR3, as DNA: TGTGCCAGCAGTTTATCTTTTGGCGGTCCTCCTGGCGAGCAGTACTTC. Translation: CASSLSFGGPPGEQYF.

Ten or more counts support this clonotype. The CDR3 coding sequence is TGTGCCAGCAGCCAGGACTTAGCGGGAGGGCCCTCCTACAATGAGCAGTTCTTC. This codes for CASSQDLAGGPSYNEQFF. The rearrangement links TRBV28 to TRBJ2-1, with TRBD2 matching over 11 bases. Germline values: CDR1 MDHEN, CDR2 SYDVKM. J was trimmed by 0 bases and V by 6 bases; bases with no gene match: 10. This CDR3 contains 18 residues. The whole variable domain, filled in from reference TRBV28 and TRBJ2-1, reads DVKVTQSSRYLVKRTGEKVFLECVQDMDHENMFWYRQDPGLGLRLIYFSYDVKMKEKGDIPEGYSVSREKKERFSLILESASTNQTSMYLCASSQDLAGGPSYNEQFFGPGTRLTVL.

This clonotype was seen ten or more times. The genes are TRBV28 and TRBJ2-4, with TRBD2 matching 8 bases. The germline V gene has CDR1 MDHEN and CDR2 SYDVKM. J lost 3 bases, V lost 6 bases, and 13 bases had no gene match. This CDR3 comprises 17 residues. For the CDR3, the DNA is TGTGCCAGCAGCCGCGGGGGCGGGGGGCGCGGCAAAAACATTCAGTACTTC. Translated, it gives CASSRGGGGRGKNIQYF.